This T cell receptor beta chain was sequenced for a study of control samples from healthy donors and cancer patients. V was trimmed by 1 base and J by 7 bases, leaving 11 bases between them. CDR1 and CDR2 from the germline V gene are SEHNR and FQNEAQ (reference sequence). The CDR3 extends over 14 amino acids. Profiled with immunoSEQ multiplex PCR; TCRdb holds only in-frame clones, not every one. The sample has more than 95,000 clones, about 88% seen once. This rearrangement joins TRBV7-9 to TRBJ2-1; no definite D call. The sample was blood. This receptor was taken from a man younger than 35 in good health. CDR3 amino acids: CASSLGGWENEQFF. The CDR3 DNA sequence: TGTGCCAGCAGCTTAGGGGGATGGGAAAATGAGCAGTTCTTC.